One and the same sample provided the 28 T cell receptor beta chains below, sequenced in a study of T cell repertoires in cytomegalovirus infection. TCRdb analysed the reads with MiXCR anew, one entry per CDR3 protein. The sample lists under 300,000 distinct CDR3 sequences, about 12% seen once, with approximately 1.6% in the top ten. The sequencing input was PBMCs. These TCRs come from a human donor in good health (CMV status not recorded). Some clones in this sample may be carry-over from other donors' samples.

This clonotype showed up many times. The J gene is TRBJ2-5, the V gene TRBV7-3, with 13 bases that match TRBD2. J lost 3 bases, V lost 6 bases, and 4 bases had no gene match. Per the germline V gene, CDR1 is SGHTA and CDR2 is FQGTGA. This CDR3 spans 15 amino acids. The CDR3 spells CASRRTSGREETQYF. In nucleotides, the CDR3 is TGTGCCAGCAGGCGGACTAGCGGGAGAGAAGAGACCCAGTACTTC.

This clonotype showed up just a few times. The chain uses TRBV6-1 and TRBJ2-2; 8 nucleotides agree with TRBD2. The CDR3 extends over 15 amino acids. The germline CDR1 and CDR2 sequences are MNHNS and SASEGT. The trim removed 6 bases at V and 4 bases at J, leaving 7 bases unmatched. The CDR3 region has the DNA TGTGCCAGCAGGCGCTCGGGGGGGCGCACCGGGGAGCTGTTTTTT. Translation: CASRRSGGRTGELFF.

This clonotype was seen ten or more times. This chain joins TRBV5-4 and TRBJ1-2; D not resolved. Germline V gives CDR1 SGHNT, CDR2 YYREEE (reference sequence). This CDR3 has 13 amino acids. The germline V and J ends were trimmed by 0 bases and 8 bases, with 11 bases remaining between them. In DNA form, the CDR3 reads TGTGCCAGCAGCTTGGGGACGACGCAAGGCTACACCTTC. Its translation is CASSLGTTQGYTF.

This clonotype was detected many times. The chain couples TRBV7-2 to TRBJ1-1; 9 nucleotides agree with TRBD1. Germline CDR1 SGHTA, CDR2 FQGNSA. The CDR3 totals 15 residues. After removal of 1 base from V and 4 bases from J, the junction contained 4 bases not matched to a gene. The CDR3 loop is CASSLVSTGGTEAFF. The DNA for the CDR3 is TGTGCCAGCAGCTTAGTTTCGACAGGGGGCACTGAAGCTTTCTTT.

The sample holds many counts of this clonotype. The chain has TRBV7-2 and TRBJ2-7, with TRBD2 identical over 8 bases. Germline V gene data show CDR1 as SGHTA and CDR2 as FQGNSA. The V segment lost 6 bases and the J segment 2 bases; nucleotides outside the gene matches: 9. There are 15 residues in the CDR3. The CDR3 bases are TGTGCCAGCAGTGGAAGGGCGGGAGGAGCCTACGAGCAGTACTTC. Translated: CASSGRAGGAYEQYF.

This clonotype was detected ten times or more. This chain links TRBV7-2 with TRBJ2-5; perhaps TRBD2 as D (7 bases). The V end was cut by 7 bases, the J end by 5 bases, with 14 bases between. The CDR3 runs to 13 residues. Looked up from germline, CDR1 is SGHTA and CDR2 is FQGNSA. The CDR3 region is CASTPGGGETQYF. The CDR3 DNA sequence: TGTGCCAGCACCCCGGGGGGCGGGGAGACCCAGTACTTC.

This clonotype was seen ten or more times. This rearrangement joins TRBV12-3 or TRBV12-4 to TRBJ2-1; 10 nucleotides match TRBD2. The junction had 8 bases not matched to a gene; V was cut back by 2 bases and J by 10 bases. This CDR3 comprises 15 residues. For the CDR3, the DNA is TGTGCCAGCAGTTTAAGGCCAGCGGGGGGGTGGGAGCAGTTCTTC. It yields the protein CASSLRPAGGWEQFF.

This clonotype was recorded many times. The rearrangement uses TRBV6-1 and TRBJ1-5, with D maybe TRBD1 (5 bases). V shed 6 bases and J shed 3 bases, with 9 bases lying between them. The length of the CDR3 is 13 residues. Germline CDR1 and CDR2: MNHNS and SASEGT. CDR3 sequence (DNA): TGTGCCAGCAGGGCAGGGTACAATCAGCCCCAGCATTTT. It encodes CASRAGYNQPQHF.

J is TRBJ1-2 and V is TRBV7-3; no reliable D call. Trimming removed 2 bases at V and 3 bases at J, with 7 bases between. Germline values: CDR1 SGHTA, CDR2 FQGTGA. The CDR3 extends over 13 amino acids. DNA of the CDR3: TGTGCCAGCAGCTTAGAGAATGACTATGGCTACACCTTC. Translating gives CASSLENDYGYTF.

Ten or more counts support this clonotype. The chain uses TRBV7-2 and TRBJ2-7, with D maybe TRBD2 (5 bases). V lost 4 bases and J 2 bases, leaving 12 bases between the germline ends. The CDR3 is 14 residues long. Germline V gene sequence: CDR1 SGHTA, CDR2 FQGNSA. The CDR3 sequence is CASSSRTVPYEQYF. DNA of the CDR3: TGTGCCAGCAGCTCCCGGACTGTTCCCTACGAGCAGTACTTC. The full variable domain, in which reference TRBV7-2 and TRBJ2-7 provide the parts outside the CDR3, is GAGVSQSPSNKVTEKGKDVELRCDPISGHTALYWYRQSLGQGLEFLIYFQGNSAPDKSGLPSDRFSAERTGGSVSTLTIQRTQQEDSAVYLCASSSRTVPYEQYFGPGTRLTVT.

This clonotype was counted at least ten times. The gene calls are TRBV12-3 or TRBV12-4 and TRBJ2-1; D might be TRBD2 (5 bases). CDR3 size: 14 residues. V gave up 7 bases and J gave up 10 bases, with 20 bases separating them. The CDR3 protein is CASTSGLHQAEQFF. CDR3 nucleotides: TGTGCCAGCACCTCCGGACTCCACCAGGCAGAGCAGTTCTTC.

The chain is built from TRBV2 and TRBJ2-2; 14 bases line up with TRBD2. After removal of 7 bases from V and 6 bases from J, the junction contained 4 bases not matched to a gene. This CDR3 spans 15 amino acids. Per germline, CDR1 SNHLY and CDR2 FYNNEI. In nucleotides, the CDR3 is TGTGCCAGCAAGGGGACTAGCGGGAGCCCCGGGGAGCTGTTTTTT. Translation gives CASKGTSGSPGELFF.

The chain combines TRBV19 with TRBJ1-5; no clear D gene. The CDR3 spans 14 residues. From germline, CDR1 is LNHDA and CDR2 SQIVND (reference sequence). V shed 4 bases and J shed 3 bases, with 10 bases lying between them. Written as DNA, the CDR3 is TGTGCCAGTAGTAATCCCCGAATCAATCAGCCCCAGCATTTT. Translation gives CASSNPRINQPQHF. The full variable domain, completed using reference TRBV19 and TRBJ1-5, is DGGITQSPKYLFRKEGQNVTLSCEQNLNHDAMYWYRQDPGQGLRLIYYSQIVNDFQKGDIAEGYSVSREKKESFPLTVTSAQKNPTAFYLCASSNPRINQPQHFGDGTRLSIL.

This clonotype has just a few counts. The CDR3 protein is CSVDPAGLGQKLFF. The CDR3 DNA reads TGCAGCGTGGACCCTGCTGGGTTGGGACAGAAGCTGTTTTTT. The V call is TRBV29-1, the J call TRBJ2-2, with 7 nucleotides matching TRBD1. The CDR3 consists of 14 residues. The germline CDR1 and CDR2 sequences are SQVTM and ANQGSEA. The ends lost 6 bases at V and 12 bases at J; junction bases unmatched: 16.

This clonotype showed up just a few times. The chain uses TRBV2 and TRBJ1-1; D not resolved. The germline gives CDR1 SNHLY, CDR2 FYNNEI. The ends were cut back, 6 bases at V and 5 bases at J, with 7 bases in the middle. This CDR3 region has 11 residues. CDR3: CASRGRTEAFF. The CDR3 DNA reads as TGTGCCAGCAGGGGGAGAACTGAAGCTTTCTTT.

The rearrangement links TRBV6-2 or TRBV6-3 to TRBJ1-1; 12 bases match TRBD1. V shed 5 bases, J shed 5 bases, and the junction held 6 bases outside the gene matches. Germline V lookup: CDR1 MNHEY, CDR2 SVGEGT. The CDR3 is 15 amino acids. The CDR3 spells CASSPGQGADTEAFF. The CDR3 nucleotides read TGTGCCAGCAGTCCGGGACAGGGGGCGGATACTGAAGCTTTCTTT.

In its sample, this clonotype was seen many times. The chain recombines TRBV6-1 with TRBJ2-7; D remains unclear. The CDR3 is 13 amino acids. Trimming shortened V by 4 bases and J by 1 base, and 8 bases separated the two germline ends. Germline CDR1 MNHNS, CDR2 SASEGT. CDR3 sequence (DNA): TGTGCCAGCAGTGCCGAAGGATCCTACGAGCAGTACTTC. Translating it yields CASSAEGSYEQYF.

This chain joins TRBV29-1 and TRBJ1-1; D is unclear. Germline V gives CDR1 SQVTM, CDR2 ANQGSEA. CDR3 length equals 12 residues. V lost 7 bases and J 3 bases, leaving 12 bases between the germline ends. CDR3 in amino acids: CSGEGTHTEAFF. CDR3 coding DNA: TGCAGCGGCGAGGGCACCCACACTGAAGCTTTCTTT.

This clonotype was detected many times. V and J are TRBV19 and TRBJ2-7; D is ambiguous. The V gene's germline CDR1 is LNHDA and CDR2 SQIVND (reference sequence). Deletions cut 3 bases from V and 6 bases from J, with 18 bases between. The CDR3 contains 15 residues. CDR3 sequence (DNA): TGTGCCAGTAGTATGGCTCAAGGCTATGGCTCCGAGCAGTACTTC. This sequence encodes CASSMAQGYGSEQYF.

This clonotype was recorded a few times. The CDR3 coding sequence is TGTGCCAGCAGGGGGAAGGGAAATTCACCCCTCCACTTT. Translation gives CASRGKGNSPLHF. The genes are TRBV6-2 or TRBV6-3 and TRBJ1-6; D call uncertain. The CDR3 spans 13 residues. Germline assignment: CDR1 MNHEY and CDR2 SVGEGT. V was shortened by 6 bases and J by 7 bases, with 10 bases between the two germline ends.

This clonotype was seen at least ten times. This chain links TRBV28 with TRBJ1-5; D gene uncertain. The CDR3 consists of 15 residues. CDR1 and CDR2 (germline): MDHEN, SYDVKM. Trimming left V 2 bases short and J 2 bases short, with 10 bases between. CDR3 sequence: CASSLGNGRNQPQHF. DNA for the CDR3: TGTGCCAGCAGTTTAGGGAACGGTCGCAATCAGCCCCAGCATTTT.

This clonotype was recorded at least ten times. V usage is TRBV7-9 and J usage is TRBJ2-7; D remains ambiguous. This CDR3 is built from 14 residues. The germline V gene has CDR1 SEHNR and CDR2 FQNEAQ (reference sequence). Trimming left V 5 bases short and J 1 base short, with 12 bases between. The chain's CDR3 is CASSHRVPSYEQYF. In DNA form, the CDR3 reads TGTGCCAGCAGCCACAGAGTACCGTCCTACGAGCAGTACTTC.

For this clonotype: Mismatch with germline at one junction end may stem from a read error. The genes are TRBV29-1 and TRBJ2-1; D ambiguous. The length of the CDR3 is 12 residues. CDR1 SQVTM and CDR2 ANQGSEA come from the germline V gene. The CDR3: CSGEVSYNEQFF. DNA for the CDR3: TGCAGCGGTGAAGTCTCCTACAATGAGCAGTTCTTC.

This clonotype came up many times. The chain couples TRBV11-2 to TRBJ2-3, with D perhaps matching TRBD2 (5 bases). This CDR3 comprises 14 residues. Per the germline V gene, CDR1 is SGHAT and CDR2 is FQNNGV. The V end was cut by 4 bases, the J end by 5 bases, with 13 bases between. The CDR3 spells CASSSTRAVDTQYF. As DNA, the CDR3 is TGTGCCAGCAGCTCGACTCGAGCGGTAGATACGCAGTATTTT.

The table lists this clonotype with a few counts. The chain employs TRBV12-3 or TRBV12-4 and TRBJ1-6; unclear D gene. The CDR3 sequence is 14 residues long. V was shortened by 5 bases and J by 4 bases, with 9 bases between the two germline ends. In nucleotides, the CDR3 is TGTGCCAGCAGTCCCATGGAATATAATTCACCCCTCCACTTT. Its protein is CASSPMEYNSPLHF.

This clonotype has ten or more counts. CDR3 coding DNA: TGCAGTGTGCAGGGGGCGGATGAAAAACTGTTTTTT. Translated: CSVQGADEKLFF. J is TRBJ1-4 and V is TRBV20-1; TRBD1 agrees at 8 bases. This CDR3 contains 12 residues. Germline values: CDR1 DFQATT, CDR2 SNEGSKA (reference sequence). With 7 bases clipped from V and 6 bases from J, the junction kept 4 bases outside the gene matches.

V and J are TRBV18 and TRBJ2-2, with D hard to call. CDR3 length equals 15 residues. Germline CDR1 and CDR2: KGHSH and LQKENI. V was trimmed by 0 bases and J by 2 bases, leaving 7 bases between them. The CDR3 nucleotides are TGTGCCAGCTCACCACCCAAACTAAACACCGGGGAGCTGTTTTTT. Translated: CASSPPKLNTGELFF.

V usage is TRBV19 and J usage is TRBJ2-1, with 9 bases identical to TRBD1. This CDR3 region has 14 residues. The germline V gene has CDR1 LNHDA and CDR2 SQIVND (reference sequence). J gave up 7 bases and V 5 bases, and 6 bases lay outside the gene matches. This CDR3 reads CASSGGQGFNEQFF. The CDR3, as DNA: TGTGCCAGTAGTGGGGGACAGGGATTTAATGAGCAGTTCTTC.